The 25 T cell receptor beta chains in this list originate from one sample, sequenced in a study of blood T cell repertoires in COVID-19 (dated by TCRdb to 2018 to 2020). Receptors were amplified or captured by the immunoSEQ multiplex PCR assay. Sourced from immuneACCESS, this table was stored by TCRdb with only in-frame sequences that have V and J called. A share of the clones is absent; for the studies checked, an unresolved V gene accounts for under half, and the remainder has no known explanation. The sample yields about 97,000 clones; 70% to 90% were counted once. The ten largest make up approximately 2% of the sample. What was sequenced was peripheral blood. These receptors came from a man in his fifties or sixties with active COVID-19.

The J gene is TRBJ1-3, the V gene TRBV11-2; D call uncertain. The V gene lost 3 bases and the J gene lost 3 bases, with 3 bases spanning the gap. In germline, CDR1 is SGHAT, CDR2 FQNNGV. The CDR3 has 12 amino acids. CDR3 nucleotides: TGTGCCAGCAGCTTCAGTGGAAACACCATATATTTT. Its translation: CASSFSGNTIYF.

The chain is built from TRBV30 and TRBJ1-3, with TRBD1 as a possible D gene (6 bases). Germline values: CDR1 GTSNPN, CDR2 SVGIG (reference sequence). The CDR3 totals 15 residues. The ends were cut back, 3 bases at V and 0 bases at J, with 12 bases in the middle. The CDR3 here is CAWRAGAYSGNTIYF. DNA for the CDR3: TGTGCCTGGAGGGCAGGGGCCTACTCTGGAAACACCATATATTTT.

V is TRBV7-3 and J is TRBJ2-5; tentatively, D is TRBD2 (7 bases). Germline V gene sequence: CDR1 SGHTA, CDR2 FQGTGA. The CDR3 loop spans 17 amino acids. Between the trimmed V and J ends, which lost 3 bases and 7 bases, there was a span of 24 bases. DNA of the CDR3: TGTGCCAGCAGCTTGATATCTGAGGCGGGGGCCCGGGGGACCCAGTACTTC. This encodes CASSLISEAGARGTQYF.

The J gene is TRBJ1-5, the V gene TRBV21-1; whether TRBD1, the table's D call, matches the DNA was not checked. TRBV21-1 is assigned pseudogene status. This CDR3 has 15 residues. The CDR3 DNA sequence: TGTGCCAGCAGCCGGGACAGCTATAGCAATCAGCCCCAGCATTTT. It yields the protein CASSRDSYSNQPQHF.

This clone was counted only a few times. This chain links TRBV5-4 with TRBJ1-6; possible D gene TRBD1, 5 bases. V lost 1 base and J 10 bases, leaving 12 bases between the germline ends. Germline-derived CDR1 and CDR2 are SGHNT and YYREEE (reference sequence). CDR3 length: 14 residues. The CDR3 region is CASSLQGNRSPLHF. The CDR3 coding sequence is TGTGCCAGCAGCTTGCAGGGAAATCGGTCACCCCTCCACTTT.

Of note for this clone: One end of the junction is discordant with germline, which a read error may explain. The V gene is TRBV10-3, the J gene TRBJ1-2; D is ambiguous. In germline, CDR1 is ENHRY, CDR2 SYGVKD. CDR3 length: 12 residues. The CDR3 loop is CAISDDNSGYTF. The CDR3, as DNA: TGTGCCATCAGTGATGACAACTCTGGCTACACCTTC.

J is TRBJ2-1 and V is TRBV6-2 or TRBV6-3; tentative D call: TRBD1 (5 bases). This CDR3 is built from 17 residues. Trimming cost V 0 bases and J 4 bases, with 16 bases left between them. From germline, CDR1 is MNHEY and CDR2 SVGEGT. DNA of the CDR3: TGTGCCAGCAGTTACTCGGTGCGCAGGGTCAAATACAATGAGCAGTTCTTC. Its protein is CASSYSVRRVKYNEQFF.

The chain uses TRBV9 and TRBJ2-2; 8 bases map to TRBD1. The germline CDR1 and CDR2 sequences are SGDLS and YYNGEE. This CDR3 contains 14 residues. The ends lost 6 bases at V and 0 bases at J; junction bases unmatched: 1. Here the CDR3 reads CASTGGANTGELFF. The CDR3 region has the DNA TGTGCCAGCACAGGGGGCGCGAACACCGGGGAGCTGTTTTTT.

CDR3 in DNA: TGTGCCAGCAGTTACGGGGAGGGTCAGCCCCAGCATTTT. This sequence encodes CASSYGEGQPQHF. The V call is TRBV6-5, the J call TRBJ1-5; no firm D call. V dropped 2 bases and J dropped 6 bases, with 8 bases sitting between them. This CDR3 region has 13 residues. The germline CDR1 and CDR2 sequences are MNHEY and SVGAGI.

The chain is built from TRBV3-1 (or the pseudogene TRBV3-2) and TRBJ2-3; the D gene is possibly TRBD2 (6 bases). Germline V lookup: CDR1 LGHDT, CDR2 YNNKEL (reference sequence). With 2 bases removed from V and 0 bases from J, the gap between germline ends came to 6 bases. The CDR3 runs to 14 residues. CDR3 sequence reads: CASSQRGSTDTQYF. CDR3 nucleotide sequence: TGTGCCAGCAGCCAACGGGGGAGCACAGATACGCAGTATTTT.

The CDR3 DNA follows: TGTGCCAGCAGCTTGGGGGGGCGATTCGGAACCCTCCACTTT. Translation: CASSLGGRFGTLHF. The chain couples TRBV11-2 to TRBJ1-6; weak D call: TRBD1 (6 bases). The CDR3 is 14 residues long. Germline-derived CDR1 and CDR2 are SGHAT and FQNNGV. V dropped 3 bases and J dropped 14 bases, with 17 bases sitting between them. The entire variable domain, with the rest obtained from reference TRBV11-2 and TRBJ1-6, is as follows: EAGVAQSPRYKIIEKRQSVAFWCNPISGHATLYWYQQILGQGPKLLIQFQNNGVVDDSQLPKDRFSAERLKGVDSTLKIQPAKLEDSAVYLCASSLGGRFGTLHFGNGTRLTVT.

V and J are TRBV18 and TRBJ2-7; D call uncertain. The CDR3 extends over 14 amino acids. The V gene lost 3 bases and the J gene lost 0 bases, with 9 bases spanning the gap. Looked up from germline, CDR1 is KGHSH and CDR2 is LQKENI. The CDR3 reads CASSPAGSSYEQYF. The CDR3 DNA is TGTGCCAGCTCACCCGCCGGTAGCTCCTACGAGCAGTACTTC.

J is TRBJ1-1 and V is TRBV6-5; TRBD1 matches 10 bases. V shed 6 bases, J shed 2 bases, and the junction held 3 bases outside the gene matches. This CDR3 is 14 amino acids long. The germline gives CDR1 MNHEY, CDR2 SVGAGI. In nucleotides, the CDR3 is TGTGCCAGCAGGGACAGGGGGGTTAACACTGAAGCTTTCTTT. Amino acids: CASRDRGVNTEAFF.

This chain joins TRBV5-1 and TRBJ2-6; 10 bases align to TRBD1. The CDR3 is made up of 17 amino acids. Germline V CDR1 and CDR2: SGHRS, YFSETQ. V shed 0 bases and J 0 bases; nucleotides not matched to a gene: 0. CDR3 sequence reads: CASSLGDRGSGANVLTF. DNA for the CDR3: TGCGCCAGCAGCTTGGGGGACAGGGGCTCTGGGGCCAACGTCCTGACTTTC.

The J gene is TRBJ2-7, the V gene TRBV5-1; 10 bases are shared with TRBD1. There are 14 residues in the CDR3. Germline CDR1 and CDR2: SGHRS and YFSETQ. V trimming: 4 bases; J trimming: 4 bases; junction bases outside the gene matches: 5. CDR3 sequence (DNA): TGCGCCAGCAGCCCCGGACAGGGGGGGTACGAGCAGTACTTC. It yields the protein CASSPGQGGYEQYF.

The chain links TRBV27 to TRBJ1-1, with TRBD1 matching over 10 bases. Per germline, CDR1 MNHEY and CDR2 SMNVEV (reference sequence). The J segment lost 5 bases and the V segment lost 10 bases, leaving 10 bases of the junction unmatched. The CDR3 is made up of 14 amino acids. The DNA for the CDR3 is TGTGCCACCATTGTTCCGGACAGGGGGACTGAAGCTTTCTTT. Translating gives CATIVPDRGTEAFF.

V is TRBV11-2 and J is TRBJ2-7; 8 nucleotides agree with TRBD2. The CDR3 extends over 13 amino acids. V trimming: 2 bases; J trimming: 13 bases; junction bases outside the gene matches: 10. Germline V lookup: CDR1 SGHAT, CDR2 FQNNGV. The CDR3, as DNA: TGTGCCAGCAGCTTATTAAGCGGGGGACCCTCATACTTC. This codes for CASSLLSGGPSYF.

The V call is TRBV7-9, the J call TRBJ2-3, with TRBD2 identical over 12 bases. Germline V gives CDR1 SEHNR, CDR2 FQNEAQ (reference sequence). Unmatched junction bases numbered 9, after V lost 5 bases and J lost 0 bases. The CDR3 is 18 amino acids. The CDR3 DNA follows: TGTGCCAGCAGCGCCGGGACTAGCGGGCCTCTAAGCACAGATACGCAGTATTTT. Amino acid sequence: CASSAGTSGPLSTDTQYF.

The chain links TRBV20-1 to TRBJ2-7; possible D gene TRBD2, 6 bases. The CDR3 has 12 residues. Trimming took off 3 bases at V and 5 bases at J, with 11 bases between the two ends. Germline CDR1 and CDR2: DFQATT and SNEGSKA (reference sequence). The CDR3 DNA is TGCAGTGCTAGTGGAGGGAGGCACGAGCAGTACTTC. Protein sequence: CSASGGRHEQYF.

This clone has just one count. The gene calls are TRBV5-1 and TRBJ2-3; 8 bases align to TRBD2. V lost 4 bases, J lost 2 bases, and 9 bases stayed unmatched. The CDR3 contains 16 residues. Germline V gives CDR1 SGHRS, CDR2 YFSETQ. The CDR3 nucleotides read TGCGCCAGCAGCCTACTAGCGGCGGGGGTCACAGATACGCAGTATTTT. Protein sequence: CASSLLAAGVTDTQYF.

The chain couples TRBV6-6 to TRBJ1-1, with D perhaps TRBD1 (5 bases). Trimming took 2 bases from V and 4 from J, leaving 8 bases between them. Germline V gives CDR1 MNHNY, CDR2 SVGAGI (reference sequence). This CDR3 comprises 13 residues. The DNA for the CDR3 is TGTGCCAGCAGTTACGGGAGGGGCACTGAAGCTTTCTTT. Translated: CASSYGRGTEAFF.

The chain combines TRBV7-9 with TRBJ2-3, with TRBD1 as a possible D gene (7 bases). The CDR3 extends over 15 amino acids. The V and J ends lost 4 bases and 2 bases respectively, with 13 bases between them. Germline-derived CDR1 and CDR2 are SEHNR and FQNEAQ (reference sequence). CDR3 loop: CASSSGGTVTDTQYF. The CDR3 bases are TGTGCCAGCAGCTCTGGGGGGACAGTCACAGATACGCAGTATTTT.

A single count supports this clone. The chain carries TRBV7-8 and TRBJ1-1; possibly TRBD1 for D (6 bases). The V and J ends lost 0 bases and 9 bases respectively, with 14 bases between them. CDR3 length: 14 residues. CDR1 is SGHVS and CDR2 is FQNEAQ in the germline V gene. CDR3 sequence: CASSLARTDAKAFF. In DNA, the CDR3 is TGTGCCAGCAGCTTAGCGAGGACAGACGCGAAAGCTTTCTTT.

V usage is TRBV19 and J usage is TRBJ2-2, with 7 bases that match TRBD1. This CDR3 comprises 15 residues. Germline lookup yields CDR1 LNHDA and CDR2 SQIVND (reference sequence). The ends lost 7 bases at V and 1 base at J; junction bases unmatched: 6. The CDR3 nucleotides are TGTGCCAGTAACCTGGGGGACAGGAACACCGGGGAGCTGTTTTTT. Protein: CASNLGDRNTGELFF.

This rearrangement joins TRBV21-1 to TRBJ1-1. TRBV21-1 is a pseudogene. The CDR3 runs to 16 residues. The CDR3 nucleotides are TGTGCCAGCAGCAAAGGGCGGGACCTCATGAACACTGAAGCTTTCTTT. It encodes CASSKGRDLMNTEAFF.